These T cell receptor beta chains were read from a single sample in a study of blood T cell repertoires in COVID-19. TCRdb keeps only in-frame clones here, not all; method: immunoSEQ multiplex PCR. This sample has 320,000 or so clones, with 88% found just once. The sequencing input was PBMCs or T cells enriched from blood (not recorded which). The receptors derive from a man younger than 40 who had recovered from COVID-19. CDR3s include the opening cysteine and the closing phenylalanine or tryptophan. A D gene is named only where the DNA matches it firmly. Clone size is shown for a subset of rows, as once, few, many or a class of expanded clone.

d_call	clone_size	v_call	j_call	cdr3_nt	cdr3_aa
TRBD1	.	TRBV4-1	TRBJ2-3	TGCGCCACCGGACAGGGAGTCGCTCCAGATACGCAGTATTTT	CATGQGVAPDTQYF
TRBD1	few	TRBV19	TRBJ1-5	TGTGCCAGTAGTATAGTAGCAGGGGGCGTCGGCAATCAGCCCCAGCATTTT	CASSIVAGGVGNQPQHF
.	.	TRBV28	TRBJ1-1	TGTGCCAGCAGTTTAGTGGCCGAGAACACTGAAGCTTTCTTT	CASSLVAENTEAFF
TRBD1	.	TRBV30	TRBJ1-6	TGTGCCGGCAGACAGGGCCTTCATAATTCACCCCTCCACTTT	CAGRQGLHNSPLHF
TRBD1	few	TRBV7-8	TRBJ1-5	TGTGCCAGCAGCCCCGGGACAGGGGGCGATCAGCCCCAGCATTTT	CASSPGTGGDQPQHF
TRBD1	.	TRBV7-7	TRBJ1-3	TGTGCCAGCAGCTTTAAGGGACAGGGTGGAAACACCATATATTTT	CASSFKGQGGNTIYF
TRBD1	.	TRBV27	TRBJ1-6	TGTGCCAGCAGGTTTGGACAGGCAGCCAGTTCACCCCTCCACTTT	CASRFGQAASSPLHF
TRBD1	.	TRBV28	TRBJ1-4	TGTGCCAGCAGTTTATTGACAGGGGGCGGTGATGAAAAACTGTTTTTT	CASSLLTGGGDEKLFF
TRBD2	.	TRBV9	TRBJ2-5	TGTGCCAGCAGCCCCCGGACTAGCGCAGAGACCCAGTACTTC	CASSPRTSAETQYF
.	.	TRBV7-9	TRBJ1-1	TGTGCCAGCAGCTTAGTTTCAGGGGCTACTGAAGCTTTCTTT	CASSLVSGATEAFF
.	.	TRBV5-1	TRBJ2-6	TGCGCCAGCAGCTTGTCTTCTGGGGCCAACGTCCTGACTTTC	CASSLSSGANVLTF
.	.	TRBV4-1	TRBJ1-1	TGCGCCAGCAGCCAATTGGGTCCGAGGACTGAAGCTTTCTTT	CASSQLGPRTEAFF
TRBD1	.	TRBV11-2	TRBJ2-7	TGTGCCAGCAGCTTAACCTACAGGGGAAGCTCCTACGAGCAGTACTTC	CASSLTYRGSSYEQYF
TRBD2	.	TRBV27	TRBJ2-1	TGTGCCAGCAGTTTCCTTTTTCGAAGCGGGGGGATTAATGAGCAGTTCTTC	CASSFLFRSGGINEQFF
TRBD2	.	TRBV7-8	TRBJ2-3	TGTGCCAGCAGCTTATCTCCTCCCAACTTAGCGGGTCCCACAGATACGCAGTATTTT	CASSLSPPNLAGPTDTQYF
.	.	TRBV6-2/TRBV6-3	TRBJ2-7	TGTGCCAGCAGTTACCGCCAGACCTACGAGCAGTACTTC	CASSYRQTYEQYF
.	.	TRBV5-5	TRBJ2-5	TGTGCCAGCAGCTTGGAACCAGCCAGGGAGACCCAGTACTTC	CASSLEPARETQYF
TRBD1	.	TRBV7-2	TRBJ2-5	TGTGCCAGCAGCCCCGGGGACAGGGGGCAGGGGGAGACCCAGTACTTC	CASSPGDRGQGETQYF
.	.	TRBV25-1	TRBJ1-4	TGTGCCAGCAGGAGAGGGCAATCGGGTGAAAAACTGTTTTTT	CASRRGQSGEKLFF
TRBD1	.	TRBV7-8	TRBJ2-5	TGTGCCAGCAGCTTTTTAGAACAGGGGGCCGAGACCCAGTACTTC	CASSFLEQGAETQYF
.	.	TRBV11-3	TRBJ2-3	TGTGCCAGCAGCTATTACGGGGAAGGAGAAACAGATACGCAGTATTTT	CASSYYGEGETDTQYF
.	.	TRBV12-3/TRBV12-4	TRBJ2-7	TGTGCCAGCAGCTCGGGAACAGGGATCGAGCAGTACTTC	CASSSGTGIEQYF
.	.	TRBV10-3	TRBJ1-1	TGTGCCATCAGTGTTGGCAGGAACACTGAAGCTTTCTTT	CAISVGRNTEAFF
TRBD1	.	TRBV7-9	TRBJ2-5	TGTGCCAGCAGCTCGGACAGGGGATTGAAGTACTTC	CASSSDRGLKYF
.	.	TRBV11-2	TRBJ2-7	TGTGCCAGCAGCTTTTACAGGGACGACTACGAGCAGTACTTC	CASSFYRDDYEQYF
TRBD1	.	TRBV29-1	TRBJ1-2	TGCAGCGTTGAAGGAGGGACAGACTATGGCTACACCTTC	CSVEGGTDYGYTF
.	.	TRBV7-3	TRBJ2-1	TGTGCCAGCGGAAAGACAGATAAAACACTTCAGTTCTTC	CASGKTDKTLQFF
TRBD1	.	TRBV4-1	TRBJ2-5	TGCGCCAGCAGCCAACACCCGGGACAGGGGGGAGGAGAGACCCAGTACTTC	CASSQHPGQGGGETQYF
TRBD1	.	TRBV6-5	TRBJ1-2	TGTGCCAGCATTAAAGGGGACAGCGGATATTATGGCTACACCTTC	CASIKGDSGYYGYTF
.	.	TRBV10-3	TRBJ2-3	TGTGCCATCAGTGACCCCGCGGTGAGTAAGCAGAAGACAGATACGCAGTATTTT	CAISDPAVSKQKTDTQYF
.	many	TRBV27	TRBJ1-5	TGTGCCAGCAGTTTAGAAGGACGGGGGACCCAGCATTTT	CASSLEGRGTQHF
.	.	TRBV28	TRBJ1-2	TGTGCCAGCAGAGAGGGAGGGCAGTTCTATGGCTACACCTTC	CASREGGQFYGYTF
.	.	TRBV29-1	TRBJ1-5	TGCAGCGTTCTTGGCAGGGCAGATAGCAATCAGCCCCAGCATTTT	CSVLGRADSNQPQHF
.	.	TRBV18	TRBJ2-7	TGTGCCAGCTCACCCGGGGGGCCGTCCTACGAGCAGTACTTC	CASSPGGPSYEQYF
.	.	TRBV19	TRBJ2-5	TGTGCCAGTATAGCCGGGGATGGGGAGACCCAGTACTTC	CASIAGDGETQYF
.	once	TRBV18	TRBJ1-1	TGTGCCAGCTCACCACTTGGAGGGGAGGACACTGAAGCTTTCTTT	CASSPLGGEDTEAFF
TRBD1	once	TRBV9	TRBJ1-2	TGTGCCAGCAGAGGACAGGGGGCGAATGGCTACACCTTC	CASRGQGANGYTF
.	.	TRBV5-4	TRBJ1-3	TGTGCCAGCAGCTTGGACAGGGCTGGAAACACCATATATTTT	CASSLDRAGNTIYF
TRBD1	.	TRBV6-4	TRBJ1-4	TGTGCCAGCAGTGCCGGGACAGGGGGCAATGAAAAACTGTTTTTT	CASSAGTGGNEKLFF
.	.	TRBV4-1	TRBJ2-1	TGCGCCAGCAGCCACGCAAACAGGGGGGGCTCCTACAATGAGCAGTTCTTC	CASSHANRGGSYNEQFF
.	.	TRBV12-1	TRBJ2-2	TGTGCCAGCAGCTTTGCCCCCCCCGGGAACACCGGGGAGCTGTTTTTT	CASSFAPPGNTGELFF
.	once	TRBV5-6	TRBJ2-5	TGTGCCAGCAGCTTGGCCAGGGTGGAAGAGACCCAGTACTTC	CASSLARVEETQYF
TRBD2	.	TRBV6-6	TRBJ2-1	TGTGCCAGCAGCCAAGCGGGGGGTCCATACAATGAGCAGTTCTTC	CASSQAGGPYNEQFF
TRBD1	.	TRBV2	TRBJ1-5	TGTGCCAGCAGACCAACAGGGGTCAATCAGCCCCAGCATTTT	CASRPTGVNQPQHF
.	.	TRBV30	TRBJ2-3	TGTGCCTGGAGTTCGAGACTAGTCTATAGGGCAGATACGCAGTATTTT	CAWSSRLVYRADTQYF
.	.	TRBV2	TRBJ1-2	TGTGCCAGCAGTGCCTCCAGCGGCTATGGCTACACCTTC	CASSASSGYGYTF
.	.	TRBV7-3	TRBJ2-7	TGTGCCAGCAGCCCTACCGGTGGAGAAGACTACGAGCAGTACTTC	CASSPTGGEDYEQYF
TRBD1	.	TRBV19	TRBJ1-1	TGTGCCAGTAGTCCCGACAGGGCCAGTGCTGAAGCTTTCTTT	CASSPDRASAEAFF
TRBD1	.	TRBV7-9	TRBJ1-2	TGTGCCAGCAGCTTAGATGGGACAGGGGGCGTCGGCTACACCTTC	CASSLDGTGGVGYTF
.	.	TRBV28	TRBJ2-7	TGTGCCAGCAGTTCCCTCTACTACGAGCAGTACTTC	CASSSLYYEQYF
TRBD1	few	TRBV25-1	TRBJ2-1	TGCGGGACCCGGGACAGGGGGCTCGGGAATGAGCAGTTCTTC	CGTRDRGLGNEQFF
.	once	TRBV7-9	TRBJ2-7	TGTGCCAGCAGCTTCGACAGAACCCTCTACGAGCAGTACTTC	CASSFDRTLYEQYF
TRBD1	.	TRBV7-9	TRBJ2-2	TGTGCCAGCAGCCACCGACAGGGGGTGGACACCGGGGAGCTGTTTTTT	CASSHRQGVDTGELFF
.	.	TRBV19	TRBJ2-3	TGTGCCAGTAGGATGAAAGCAATAGATACGCAGTATTTT	CASRMKAIDTQYF
TRBD2	once	TRBV3-1/TRBV3-2	TRBJ2-5	TGTGCCAGCAGACTTGGGGGGGGGACCCAGTACTTC	CASRLGGGTQYF
.	.	TRBV10-3	TRBJ2-7	TGTGCCATCAGCCCCGGGGGGCTTAGGTCCAGCGAGCAGTACTTC	CAISPGGLRSSEQYF
.	.	TRBV2	TRBJ2-1	TGTGCCAGCAGTGGAGACAGAACTAAAGTGGGATACAATGAGCAGTTCTTC	CASSGDRTKVGYNEQFF
.	.	TRBV29-1	TRBJ2-5	TGCAGCGCCTCGGGGAACCAAGAGACCCAGTACTTC	CSASGNQETQYF
.	.	TRBV3-1/TRBV3-2	TRBJ2-5	TGTGCCAGCAGCTACGGACATGCCCAAGAGACCCAGTACTTC	CASSYGHAQETQYF
TRBD1	.	TRBV28	TRBJ1-3	TGTGCCAGCAGTCAGGGGGGTGGAAACACCATATATTTT	CASSQGGGNTIYF